The next 22 T cell receptor beta chains were all read from a single sample in a study of cytomegalovirus exposure and HLA in healthy donors. PCR amplification relied on 60 Vbeta primers (plus 13 Jbeta primers). The assay was immunoSEQ multiplex PCR, and TCRdb's table has in-frame clones only and misses some. The sample consists of about 160,000 clones, roughly 83% of them appearing once. The sequencing sample was made of PBMCs. These receptors originate from a boy aged 2 to 10 in good health and CMV-seronegative.

V is TRBV5-8 and J is TRBJ2-3; D is uncertain. Trimming took 0 bases from V and 0 from J, leaving 11 bases between them. The CDR3 is 16 residues long. Germline-derived CDR1 and CDR2 are SGHTS and YDEGEE. CDR3 in amino acids: CASSLGVGGSTDTQYF. CDR3 DNA sequence: TGTGCCAGCAGCTTGGGCGTTGGCGGTAGCACAGATACGCAGTATTTT.

V gene TRBV29-1 combines with J gene TRBJ1-2, with unresolved D. This CDR3 spans 17 amino acids. V was trimmed by 0 bases and J by 3 bases, leaving 20 bases between them. Germline-derived CDR1 and CDR2 are SQVTM and ANQGSEA. In DNA form, the CDR3 reads TGCAGCGTTGAAGATCTTTCGAAGTTATCCGGGGACTATGGCTACACCTTC. It specifies CSVEDLSKLSGDYGYTF.

The chain couples TRBV28 to TRBJ1-1; 10 bases align to TRBD1. The ends lost 4 bases at V and 2 bases at J; junction bases unmatched: 7. There are 16 residues in the CDR3. Germline V gene data show CDR1 as MDHEN and CDR2 as SYDVKM. The CDR3 DNA reads TGTGCCAGCAGTTCCTACTGGACAGGGGGAAACACTGAAGCTTTCTTT. Amino acids: CASSSYWTGGNTEAFF.

The chain links TRBV9 to TRBJ2-7; weak D call: TRBD2 (7 bases). Germline V gene lookup returns CDR1 SGDLS and CDR2 YYNGEE. V lost 3 bases and J lost 7, with 14 bases in between. The CDR3 is 13 amino acids. The CDR3 bases are TGTGCCAGCAGCGGGGGAGGGGGTAGAGAGCAGTACTTC. Protein sequence: CASSGGGGREQYF.

This chain connects TRBV10-3 to TRBJ2-7; 7 nucleotides agree with TRBD2. V trimming: 6 bases; J trimming: 2 bases; junction bases outside the gene matches: 10. The CDR3 consists of 15 residues. The germline V gene has CDR1 ENHRY and CDR2 SYGVKD. In nucleotides, the CDR3 is TGTGCCATCAGACCAGGGACTACCGCTACCTACGAGCAGTACTTC. Translation: CAIRPGTTATYEQYF.

V is TRBV13 and J is TRBJ2-1; possibly TRBD2 for D (6 bases). Germline CDR1 and CDR2: PRHDT and FYEKMQ (reference sequence). The CDR3 spans 14 residues. V shed 3 bases and J shed 4 bases, with 10 bases lying between them. CDR3 region: CASSFGRGYNEQFF. The CDR3 bases are TGTGCCAGCAGCTTCGGGAGAGGGTACAATGAGCAGTTCTTC.

The chain links TRBV10-3 to TRBJ2-1, with 8 bases aligning to TRBD2. CDR3 length: 17 amino acids. CDR1 and CDR2 (germline): ENHRY, SYGVKD. After removal of 6 bases from V and 2 bases from J, the junction contained 12 bases not matched to a gene. The CDR3: CAISLGGSGMTYNEQFF. The CDR3 region has the DNA TGTGCCATCAGCCTAGGGGGTAGCGGGATGACCTACAATGAGCAGTTCTTC.

The V gene is TRBV5-4, the J gene TRBJ1-2; TRBD1 matches 9 bases. Germline V gene data show CDR1 as SGHNT and CDR2 as YYREEE (reference sequence). The length of the CDR3 is 14 residues. V shed 3 bases and J 4 bases; nucleotides not matched to a gene: 4. The CDR3 region is CASSWDREVYGYTF. CDR3 coding DNA: TGTGCCAGCAGCTGGGACAGGGAGGTCTATGGCTACACCTTC.

This clone was recorded only once. The chain is built from TRBV30 and TRBJ1-1, with 10 bases fitting TRBD1. The germline CDR1 and CDR2 sequences are GTSNPN and SVGIG (reference sequence). CDR3 length: 15 residues. V dropped 5 bases and J dropped 4; count of bases not matched to a gene: 10. CDR3 in DNA: TGTGCCTGGTTGGGTTTTGGGACAGGGGTCACTGAAGCTTTCTTT. Translated: CAWLGFGTGVTEAFF.

The rearrangement uses TRBV30 and TRBJ2-3, with D perhaps TRBD2 (5 bases). With 4 bases removed from V and 0 bases from J, the gap between germline ends came to 14 bases. CDR1 is GTSNPN, CDR2 SVGIG, per germline (reference sequence). The CDR3 totals 15 residues. CDR3: CAWTRGLESTDTQYF. CDR3 DNA sequence: TGTGCCTGGACCCGCGGACTGGAGAGCACAGATACGCAGTATTTT.

The V call is TRBV30, the J call TRBJ2-5, with D possibly being TRBD2 (7 bases). The CDR3 sequence is 15 residues long. The germline V gene has CDR1 GTSNPN and CDR2 SVGIG (reference sequence). V shed 3 bases and J shed 3 bases, with 17 bases lying between them. Written as DNA, the CDR3 is TGTGCCTGGAGCATCGGGGGGCCCGGGGAAGAGACCCAGTACTTC. Translated: CAWSIGGPGEETQYF.

CDR3 sequence: CASSYQGSNTGELFF. In nucleotides, the CDR3 is TGTGCCAGCAGCTATCAGGGGAGTAACACCGGGGAGCTGTTTTTT. The chain employs TRBV6-5 and TRBJ2-2; TRBD1 might be the D (6 bases). Germline assignment: CDR1 MNHEY and CDR2 SVGAGI. V was clipped by 6 bases and J by 2 bases, with 13 bases between them. The CDR3 runs to 15 residues.

The chain couples TRBV29-1 to TRBJ1-5; the match to TRBD1 covers 7 bases. Germline V gives CDR1 SQVTM, CDR2 ANQGSEA. V was pared by 6 bases and J by 0 bases, with 11 bases of the junction left unmatched. This CDR3 has 16 amino acids. The CDR3 DNA reads as TGCAGCGTCATGGGGACAGATGGGGGTAGCAATCAGCCCCAGCATTTT. Protein product: CSVMGTDGGSNQPQHF. The complete variable domain, with remaining parts taken from reference TRBV29-1 and TRBJ1-5, reads SAVISQKPSRDICQRGTSLTIQCQVDSQVTMMFWYRQQPGQSLTLIATANQGSEATYESGFVIDKFPISRPNLTFSTLTVSNMSPEDSSIYLCSVMGTDGGSNQPQHFGDGTRLSIL.

This chain joins TRBV4-2 and TRBJ2-5; 13 bases are a match to TRBD2. Germline CDR1 LGHNA, CDR2 YNFKEQ. CDR3 length equals 16 residues. V shed 0 bases and J 5 bases; nucleotides not matched to a gene: 3. The chain's CDR3 is CASSQDGLAGVETQYF. CDR3 DNA: TGTGCCAGCAGCCAAGACGGACTAGCGGGAGTGGAGACCCAGTACTTC.

CDR3 bases: TGCAGCGCGCTAGCGGGGGCGAGCACAGATACGCAGTATTTT. Amino acid sequence: CSALAGASTDTQYF. This chain joins TRBV29-1 and TRBJ2-3; 10 nucleotides line up with TRBD2. The CDR3 loop spans 14 amino acids. The V gene's germline CDR1 is SQVTM and CDR2 ANQGSEA. V trimming: 7 bases; J trimming: 0 bases; junction bases outside the gene matches: 4.

V usage is TRBV29-1 and J usage is TRBJ2-1; 11 bases match TRBD2. CDR3 length: 17 amino acids. The germline gives CDR1 SQVTM, CDR2 ANQGSEA. V was pared by 2 bases and J by 4 bases, with 10 bases of the junction left unmatched. CDR3 region: CSVEPLAGESYYNEQFF. CDR3 DNA sequence: TGCAGCGTTGAACCACTAGCGGGAGAATCTTATTACAATGAGCAGTTCTTC.

This clone was recorded once. V gene TRBV10-3 combines with J gene TRBJ1-1; D might be TRBD1 (6 bases). V was trimmed by 2 bases and J by 5 bases, leaving 12 bases between them. The CDR3 runs to 14 residues. From germline, CDR1 is ENHRY and CDR2 SYGVKD. CDR3 in amino acids: CAISEAVRGTEAFF. Written as DNA, the CDR3 is TGTGCCATCAGTGAGGCGGTCAGGGGAACTGAAGCTTTCTTT.

The chain employs TRBV4-3 and TRBJ1-1, with D unclear. Germline CDR1 reads LGHNA; CDR2 reads YSLEER. The CDR3 has 19 amino acids. Deletions cut 4 bases from V and 1 base from J, with 25 bases between. The CDR3 loop is CASSPSTDPPVVSNTEAFF. CDR3 DNA: TGCGCCAGCAGCCCTTCCACAGACCCCCCGGTGGTTTCGAACACTGAAGCTTTCTTT.

This sequence joins TRBV18 and TRBJ2-7, with 9 nucleotides matching TRBD2. The V gene's germline CDR1 is KGHSH and CDR2 LQKENI. The CDR3 is made up of 14 amino acids. V trimming: 5 bases; J trimming: 6 bases; junction bases outside the gene matches: 8. The CDR3 loop is CASSLAGVKGEQYF. CDR3 nucleotide sequence: TGTGCCAGCTCATTAGCGGGAGTGAAGGGCGAGCAGTACTTC.

As DNA, the CDR3 is TGTGCCAGCAGCTCCCGAGAGGGCGAGCAGTACTTC. Translation gives CASSSREGEQYF. V gene TRBV7-6 combines with J gene TRBJ2-7, with D possibly being TRBD2 (5 bases). The CDR3 runs 12 residues. CDR1 is SGHVS, CDR2 FNYEAQ, per germline. V lost 4 bases and J 6 bases, leaving 10 bases between the germline ends.

The gene calls are TRBV6-5 and TRBJ2-2, with D maybe TRBD1 (6 bases). Germline V gene data show CDR1 as MNHEY and CDR2 as SVGAGI. The germline V and J ends were trimmed by 5 bases and 0 bases, with 10 bases remaining between them. CDR3 length equals 15 residues. CDR3 sequence reads: CASSPDRANTGELFF. The CDR3 DNA reads as TGTGCCAGCAGTCCGGACAGAGCGAACACCGGGGAGCTGTTTTTT.

Only a few counts were recorded for this clone. This chain links TRBV14 with TRBJ1-3; D remains ambiguous. Germline V gives CDR1 SGHDN, CDR2 FVKESK. The V end was cut by 3 bases, the J end by 4 bases, with 7 bases between. The CDR3 covers 13 residues. CDR3 sequence reads: CASSQGFGNTIYF. CDR3 sequence (DNA): TGTGCCAGCAGCCAGGGCTTCGGAAACACCATATATTTT.